This T cell receptor (beta chain) stems from a study of CD8+ T cells in alopecia areata. Across the whole study: The drug, tofacitinib, lasted 6 to 18 months, followed by 6 months off drug. Broader study findings: Uncertainty remains about how baseline CD8+ expansion links to response, with one nonresponder. Patients shared TCRs less clearly than mice did, possibly for HLA-related reasons.

Treatment specified: oral pan-JAK inhibitor, 5-10 mg twice daily. With 3 bases removed from V and 2 bases from J, the gap between germline ends came to 7 bases. CDR1 and CDR2 (germline): ENHRY, SYGVKD. The CDR3 covers 13 residues. RNA was isolated and reverse transcribed to cDNA, the sequencing template. TCRdb keeps only in-frame clones here, not all; method: immunoSEQ multiplex PCR. The repertoire holds about 200,000 clones, with less than 70% as singletons. Worth noting for this clone: Its antigen is not identified.

The J gene is TRBJ2-5, the V gene TRBV10-3; D remains unclear. The source was CD4+ T cells sorted from blood, collected around week 50, from a patient treated with tofacitinib. This clonotype was sampled from a human donor with alopecia areata. In nucleotides, the CDR3 is TGTGCCATCAGTGAATCGATACAAGAGACCCAGTACTTC. Translated, it gives CAISESIQETQYF.